Only a few counts were recorded for the clone carrying this T cell receptor beta chain. Its antigen is not identified. V was cut by 5 bases and J by 0 bases, with 11 bases left in between. Germline-derived CDR1 and CDR2 are SGHVS and FQNEAQ. The CDR3 has 15 residues. These data belong to a study of CD8 T cells in ankylosing spondylitis. Study-level findings and limits: For ankylosing spondylitis blood, a TCR beta motif of eight or nine highly homologous variants appeared characteristic.

One entry per CDR3 protein results from TCRdb running MiXCR on the 5' RACE reads. The sample contains fewer than 350,000 distinct CDR3 sequences, 11% of which appear only once. The source material was blood, either unsorted or a sorted T cell fraction (not recorded which). The sequence was obtained from a female donor with ankylosing spondylitis or in good health (not recorded which). V and J are TRBV7-8 and TRBJ1-3; D remains ambiguous. The chain's CDR3 is CASSQDGRSGNTIYF. In nucleotides, the CDR3 is TGTGCCAGCAGCCAAGACGGACGCTCTGGAAACACCATATATTTT.